This TCR beta chain was identified during a study of shared clonotypes between healthy human individuals. The germline V gene has CDR1 LNHDA and CDR2 SQIVND (reference sequence). V trimming: 5 bases; J trimming: 2 bases; junction bases outside the gene matches: 9. The CDR3 is made up of 16 amino acids. Clones were read by immunoSEQ multiplex PCR, and TCRdb kept only the in-frame ones, dropping some. The sample gives over 850,000 clones, 75% to 80% of which show up once; more than 0.5% is in the top ten. This clone was counted between two and nine times. This chain joins TRBV19 and TRBJ2-1; TRBD2 matches at 7 bases. This clonotype was sampled from a man aged 18 to 29 in good health. Some clones in this sample may be carry-over from other donors' samples. The specimen was memory CD4+ T cells from PBMCs. Subset in this sample: CD45RA-negative fraction. The CDR3 region has the DNA TGTGCCAGTAGTTTCAAGCGGGGTGGGCCCTACAATGAGCAGTTCTTC. Its translation: CASSFKRGGPYNEQFF.